This T cell receptor beta chain was identified in a study of T cell repertoires in cytomegalovirus infection. About the study: Public TCR beta signatures were indicative of both CMV infection and a matching HLA type. Study-level points and caveats: Clonotype analysis showed dominance of the ex vivo response by HLA-C-restricted CMV-specific TCR beta clonotypes.

TCRdb reanalysed the reads using MiXCR and keeps one entry per CDR3 protein. In the table there are 150,000 to 190,000 distinct CDR3 sequences, 23% of which are singletons. This clonotype was seen a few times. Its antigen remains unidentified. This CDR3 region has 14 residues. V was cut by 7 bases and J by 4 bases, with 15 bases left in between. The clonotype comes from a human donor in good health (CMV status not recorded). Some clones in this sample may be carry-over from other donors' samples. J is TRBJ2-3 and V is TRBV12-3 or TRBV12-4; D is possibly TRBD1 (6 bases). The specimen was PBMCs. CDR3 DNA: TGTGCCAGCACCCAGGGGCTAGGGCCAGATACGCAGTATTTT. It is translated as CASTQGLGPDTQYF.